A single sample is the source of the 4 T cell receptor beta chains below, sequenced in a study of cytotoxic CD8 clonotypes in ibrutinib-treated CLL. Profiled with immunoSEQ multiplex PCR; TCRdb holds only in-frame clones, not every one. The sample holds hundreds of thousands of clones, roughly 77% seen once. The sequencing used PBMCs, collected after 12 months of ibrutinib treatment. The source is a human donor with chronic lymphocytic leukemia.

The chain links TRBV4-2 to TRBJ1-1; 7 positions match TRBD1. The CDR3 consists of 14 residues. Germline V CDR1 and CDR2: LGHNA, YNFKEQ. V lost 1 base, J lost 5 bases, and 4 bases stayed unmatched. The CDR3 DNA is TGTGCCAGCAGCCAAGCGGCAGGGGGAACTGAAGCTTTCTTT. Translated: CASSQAAGGTEAFF.

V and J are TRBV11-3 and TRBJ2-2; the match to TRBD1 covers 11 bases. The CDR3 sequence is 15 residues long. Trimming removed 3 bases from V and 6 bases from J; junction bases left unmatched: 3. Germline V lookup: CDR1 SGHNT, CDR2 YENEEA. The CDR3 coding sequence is TGTGCCAGCAGCTTGGGACAGGGGGACGCCGGGGAGCTGTTTTTT. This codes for CASSLGQGDAGELFF.

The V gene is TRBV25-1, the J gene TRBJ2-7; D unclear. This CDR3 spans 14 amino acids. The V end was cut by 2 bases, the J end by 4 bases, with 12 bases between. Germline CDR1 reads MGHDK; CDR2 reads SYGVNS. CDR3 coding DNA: TGTGCCAGCAGTGAAGGGGATCCGCCGTACGAGCAGTACTTC. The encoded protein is CASSEGDPPYEQYF.

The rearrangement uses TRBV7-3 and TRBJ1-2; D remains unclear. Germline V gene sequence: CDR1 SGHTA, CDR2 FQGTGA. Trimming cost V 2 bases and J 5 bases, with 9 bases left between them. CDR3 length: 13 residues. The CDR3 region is CASSLGHVYGYTF. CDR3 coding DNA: TGTGCCAGCAGCTTAGGCCACGTTTATGGCTACACCTTC.